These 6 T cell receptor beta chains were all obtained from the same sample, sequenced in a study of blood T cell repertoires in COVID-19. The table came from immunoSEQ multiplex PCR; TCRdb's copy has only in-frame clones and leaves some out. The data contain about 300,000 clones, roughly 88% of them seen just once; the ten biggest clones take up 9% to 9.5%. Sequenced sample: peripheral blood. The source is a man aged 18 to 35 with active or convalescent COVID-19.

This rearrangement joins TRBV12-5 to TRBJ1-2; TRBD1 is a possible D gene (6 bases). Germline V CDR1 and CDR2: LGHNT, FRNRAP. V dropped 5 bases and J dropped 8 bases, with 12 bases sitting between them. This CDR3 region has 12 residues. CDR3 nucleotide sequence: TGTGCTAGTGGTGACACAGGGTTCGGCTACACCTTC. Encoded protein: CASGDTGFGYTF.

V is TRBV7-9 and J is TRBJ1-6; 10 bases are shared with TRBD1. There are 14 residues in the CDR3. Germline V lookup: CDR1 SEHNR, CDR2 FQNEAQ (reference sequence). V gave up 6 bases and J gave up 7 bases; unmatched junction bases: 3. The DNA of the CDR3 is TGTGCCAGCAGATCGGGACAGGGGAATTCACCCCTCCACTTT. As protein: CASRSGQGNSPLHF.

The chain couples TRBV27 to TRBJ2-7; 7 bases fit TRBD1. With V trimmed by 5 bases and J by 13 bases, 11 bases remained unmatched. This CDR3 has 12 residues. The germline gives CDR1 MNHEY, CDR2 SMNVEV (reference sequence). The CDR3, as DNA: TGTGCCAGCAGTCCCATGGGACAGAGCCAATACTTC. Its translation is CASSPMGQSQYF.

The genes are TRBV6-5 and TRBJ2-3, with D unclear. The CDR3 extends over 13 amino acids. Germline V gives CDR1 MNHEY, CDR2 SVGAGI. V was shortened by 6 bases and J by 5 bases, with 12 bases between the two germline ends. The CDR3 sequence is CASSIDLEDTQYF. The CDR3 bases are TGTGCCAGCAGCATAGATCTCGAAGATACGCAGTATTTT.

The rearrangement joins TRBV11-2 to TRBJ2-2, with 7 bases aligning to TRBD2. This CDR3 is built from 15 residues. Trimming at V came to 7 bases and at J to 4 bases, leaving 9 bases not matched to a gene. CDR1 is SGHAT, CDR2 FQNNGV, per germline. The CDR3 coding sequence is TGTGCCAGCAACTCCAGAGGGGAGGGCACCGGGGAGCTGTTTTTT. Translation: CASNSRGEGTGELFF.

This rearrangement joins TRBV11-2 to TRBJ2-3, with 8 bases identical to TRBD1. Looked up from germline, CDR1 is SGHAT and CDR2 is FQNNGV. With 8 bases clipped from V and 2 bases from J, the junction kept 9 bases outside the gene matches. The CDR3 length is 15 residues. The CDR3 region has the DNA TGTGCCAGCTCCCCCGCGGACAGGGTCACAGATACGCAGTATTTT. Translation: CASSPADRVTDTQYF.